The present T cell receptor (beta chain) was sequenced within a study of shared clonotypes between healthy human individuals. A word on this clone: The same CDR3 also results from other DNA sequences found in this sample.

Across several immunoSEQ plates, the genomic DNA of each subset was split evenly. Produced via immunoSEQ multiplex PCR; TCRdb's table is partial and in-frame only. The data contain about 2 million clones, 90% to 95% of them singletons. The receptor's source is a man between 18 and 29 years old in good health. The sample comprised naive CD4+ T cells sorted from blood. Subset specified: CD45RA+ positively selected.

CDR3 sequence reads: CASSLALGDTEAFF. The CDR3 DNA sequence: TGTGCCAGCAGCTTGGCTCTAGGGGACACTGAAGCTTTCTTT. The rearrangement links TRBV5-4 to TRBJ1-1; maybe TRBD1 (5 bases). The CDR3 contains 14 residues. Germline assignment: CDR1 SGHNT and CDR2 YYREEE (reference sequence). With 0 bases removed from V and 3 bases from J, the gap between germline ends came to 9 bases.